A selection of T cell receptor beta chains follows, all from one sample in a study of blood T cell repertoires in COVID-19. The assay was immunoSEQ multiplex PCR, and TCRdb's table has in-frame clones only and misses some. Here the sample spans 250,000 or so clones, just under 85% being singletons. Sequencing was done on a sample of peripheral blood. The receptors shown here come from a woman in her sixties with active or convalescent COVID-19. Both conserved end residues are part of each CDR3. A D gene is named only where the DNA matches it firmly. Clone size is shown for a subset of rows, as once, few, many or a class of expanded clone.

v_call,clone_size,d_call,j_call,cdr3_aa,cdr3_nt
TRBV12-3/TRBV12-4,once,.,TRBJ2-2,CASSLGQVLFF,TGTGCCAGCAGTTTAGGGCAGGTGCTGTTTTTT
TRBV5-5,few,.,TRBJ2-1,CASSLGGRSNEQFF,TGTGCCAGCAGTCTCGGGGGACGGAGTAATGAGCAGTTCTTC
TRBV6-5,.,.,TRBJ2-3,CASSRLFTDTQYF,TGTGCCAGCAGTCGTCTGTTCACAGATACGCAGTATTTT
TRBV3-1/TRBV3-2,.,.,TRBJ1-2,CASSRQANYGYTF,TGTGCCAGCAGCCGACAGGCTAACTATGGCTACACCTTC
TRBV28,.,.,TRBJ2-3,CASSRTGTDTQYF,TGTGCCAGCAGTCGAACAGGGACAGATACGCAGTATTTT
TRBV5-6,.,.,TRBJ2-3,CASSSRPNTDTQYF,TGTGCCAGCAGTAGCCGGCCAAACACAGATACGCAGTATTTT
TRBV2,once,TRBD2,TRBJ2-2,CASSVRGSGTGELFF,TGTGCCAGCAGTGTGCGCGGGAGCGGCACCGGGGAGCTGTTTTTT
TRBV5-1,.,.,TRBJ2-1,CASSSQGSNYNEQFF,TGCGCCAGCAGCTCACAGGGTTCTAACTACAATGAGCAGTTCTTC
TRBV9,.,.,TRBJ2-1,CASSVDRGSYNEQFF,TGTGCCAGCAGCGTAGACCGGGGCTCCTACAATGAGCAGTTCTTC
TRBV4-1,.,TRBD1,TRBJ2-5,CASSQDIGRGQETQYF,TGCGCCAGCAGCCAAGATATAGGCAGGGGGCAAGAGACCCAGTACTTC
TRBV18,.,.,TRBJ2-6,CASWGQEISGANVLTF,TGTGCCAGCTGGGGGCAGGAGATCTCTGGGGCCAACGTCCTGACTTTC
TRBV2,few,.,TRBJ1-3,CASHRAFSGNTIYF,TGTGCCAGTCACAGGGCATTCTCTGGAAACACCATATATTTT
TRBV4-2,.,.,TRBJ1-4,CASSQDRRDEKLFF,TGTGCCAGCAGCCAAGATAGGAGGGATGAAAAACTGTTTTTT
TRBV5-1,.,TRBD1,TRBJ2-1,CASSAGGLNEQFF,TGCGCCAGCAGCGCAGGGGGCTTGAATGAGCAGTTCTTC
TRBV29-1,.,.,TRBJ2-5,CSVDEGGETQYF,TGCAGCGTTGATGAGGGCGGGGAGACCCAGTACTTC
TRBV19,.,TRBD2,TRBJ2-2,CASGTSGITGELFF,TGTGCCAGTGGTACTAGCGGGATTACCGGGGAGCTGTTTTTT
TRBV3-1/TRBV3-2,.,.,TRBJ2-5,CASSQGENARETQYF,TGTGCCAGCAGCCAAGGAGAAAACGCGCGGGAGACCCAGTACTTC
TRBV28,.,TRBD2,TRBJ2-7,CASRTSGSYEQYF,TGTGCCAGCAGAACTAGCGGATCCTACGAGCAGTACTTC
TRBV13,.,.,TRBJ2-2,CASSLGLPTGELFF,TGTGCCAGCAGCTTAGGGCTACCCACCGGGGAGCTGTTTTTT
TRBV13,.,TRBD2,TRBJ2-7,CASSFSQRERTEQYF,TGTGCCAGCAGCTTCTCCCAGCGGGAGCGGACCGAGCAGTACTTC
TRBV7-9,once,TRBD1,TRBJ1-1,CASNRDSRSLTEAFF,TGTGCCAGCAACAGGGACAGCAGATCACTCACTGAAGCTTTCTTT
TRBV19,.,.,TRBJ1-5,CASSYSNQPQHF,TGTGCCAGTAGTTATAGCAATCAGCCCCAGCATTTT
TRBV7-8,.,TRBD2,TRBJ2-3,CASSPRTSGSTDTQYF,TGTGCCAGCAGCCCCCGGACTAGCGGGAGTACAGATACGCAGTATTTT
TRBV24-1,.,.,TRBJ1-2,CATSDRDSNYGYTF,TGTGCCACCAGTGATCGGGACTCTAACTATGGCTACACCTTC
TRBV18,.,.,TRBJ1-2,CASSPAGTNYGYTF,TGTGCCAGCTCACCAGCAGGGACTAACTATGGCTACACCTTC
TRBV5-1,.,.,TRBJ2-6,CASSYLAADGANVLTF,TGCGCCAGCAGCTACTTGGCGGCAGATGGGGCCAACGTCCTGACTTTC
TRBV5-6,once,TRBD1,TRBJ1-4,CASSRVGQGTEKLFF,TGTGCCAGCAGCCGGGTGGGACAGGGTACGGAAAAACTGTTTTTT
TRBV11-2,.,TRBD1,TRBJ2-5,CASSYGQGFLEETQYF,TGTGCCAGCAGCTACGGACAGGGGTTTTTAGAAGAGACCCAGTACTTC
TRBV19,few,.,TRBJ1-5,CASRVTGDNQPQHF,TGTGCCAGTAGAGTAACAGGAGACAATCAGCCCCAGCATTTT
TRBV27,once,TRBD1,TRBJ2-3,CASTDRGPGTDTQYF,TGTGCCAGCACGGACAGGGGGCCGGGCACAGATACGCAGTATTTT
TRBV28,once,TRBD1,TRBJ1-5,CASSFEGATGLRMEPQHF,TGTGCCAGCAGTTTTGAGGGCGCGACAGGGTTGAGGATGGAGCCCCAGCATTTT
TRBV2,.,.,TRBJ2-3,CASIKVGAPTDTQYF,TGTGCCAGCATTAAGGTGGGGGCCCCGACAGATACGCAGTATTTT
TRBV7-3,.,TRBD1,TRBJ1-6,CASSLTGDSPLHF,TGTGCCAGCAGTTTGACAGGGGATTCACCCCTCCACTTT
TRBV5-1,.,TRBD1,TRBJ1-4,CASSLGQVKEKLFF,TGCGCCAGCAGCCTGGGACAGGTAAAGGAAAAACTGTTTTTT
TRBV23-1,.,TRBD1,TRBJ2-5,CASSLPGQKETQYF,TGCGCCAGCAGTCTTCCGGGACAGAAAGAGACCCAGTACTTC
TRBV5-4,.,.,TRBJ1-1,CASSLPNRKNTEAFF,TGTGCCAGCAGCCTCCCAAACAGGAAGAACACTGAAGCTTTCTTT